The clone carrying this T cell receptor beta chain appeared a single time. Its antigen is not identified. These data belong to a study of OX40 agonist ivuxolimab in advanced cancers. Overall study context: Of mixed ages from about 20 to 80 and averaging approximately 60 years, the group was approximately 84% male. Three individuals attained partial responses, comprising one hepatocellular carcinoma case and two cutaneous melanoma cases.

Profiling relied on immunoSEQ multiplex PCR, and the TCRdb table lists in-frame clones only, not all of them. The sample lists about 73,000 clones, approximately 79% occurring once. CDR1 and CDR2 from the germline V gene are MDHEN and SYDVKM. Trimming removed 2 bases at V and 0 bases at J, with 17 bases between. The CDR3 length is 17 residues. Study outcomes and limitations: Clonal expansion by week 6 occurred in CD4+ and CD8+ blood T cells (at 0.1 to 3.0 mg/kg).

The material was CD4+ or CD8+ T cells sorted from blood, obtained in a trial of the OX40 agonist ivuxolimab. The chain is built from TRBV28 and TRBJ2-7; D might be TRBD2 (6 bases). The sequence was obtained from an adult with an advanced solid tumor such as melanoma, head and neck, liver or kidney cancer. The CDR3 nucleotides are TGTGCCAGCAGTTTACCCCTCTCTGGCGGGATCTCCTACGAGCAGTACTTC. The encoded protein is CASSLPLSGGISYEQYF. The complete variable domain, with remaining parts taken from reference TRBV28 and TRBJ2-7, reads DVKVTQSSRYLVKRTGEKVFLECVQDMDHENMFWYRQDPGLGLRLIYFSYDVKMKEKGDIPEGYSVSREKKERFSLILESASTNQTSMYLCASSLPLSGGISYEQYFGPGTRLTVT.